Below, one T cell receptor (beta chain) is given with its context. The sample belongs to a study of cytomegalovirus exposure and HLA in healthy donors. Trimming removed 4 bases from V and 2 bases from J, with 5 bases in between. Germline V gives CDR1 SNHLY, CDR2 FYNNEI. The CDR3 has 12 amino acids. This cohort consisted of healthy bone marrow donors. PCR primers comprised 60 Vbeta and 13 Jbeta primers. Profiling relied on immunoSEQ multiplex PCR, and the TCRdb table lists in-frame clones only, not all of them. The table records about 150,000 clones, roughly 70% of them present only once. The chain employs TRBV2 and TRBJ1-1; D is unclear. This sequence originates from a woman aged 35 to 49 in good health and CMV-seronegative. The sample taken for sequencing was PBMCs. CDR3 in DNA: TGTGCCAGCAGTGCAGTTAACACTGAAGCTTTCTTT. Translated, it gives CASSAVNTEAFF.